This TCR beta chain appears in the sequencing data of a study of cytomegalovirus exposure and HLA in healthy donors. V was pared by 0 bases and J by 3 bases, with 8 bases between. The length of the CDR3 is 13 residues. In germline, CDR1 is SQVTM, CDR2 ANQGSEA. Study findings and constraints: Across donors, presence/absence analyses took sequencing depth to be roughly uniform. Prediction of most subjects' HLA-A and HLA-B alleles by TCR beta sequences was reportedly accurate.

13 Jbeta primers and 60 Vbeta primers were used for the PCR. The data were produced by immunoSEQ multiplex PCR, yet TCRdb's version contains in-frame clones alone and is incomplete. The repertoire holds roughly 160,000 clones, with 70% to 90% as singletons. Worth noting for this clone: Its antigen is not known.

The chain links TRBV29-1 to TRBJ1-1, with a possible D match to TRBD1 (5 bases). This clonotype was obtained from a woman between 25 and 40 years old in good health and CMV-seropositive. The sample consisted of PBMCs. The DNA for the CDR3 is TGCAGCGTTGAAGACGGGGGAGACACTGAAGCTTTCTTT. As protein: CSVEDGGDTEAFF.